This T cell receptor (beta chain) was recovered during a study of CD8 T cells in Susac syndrome. Reverse transcription of about 0.5 to 1 ug RNA used random hexamers. A multiplex approach, immunoSEQ multiplex PCR, amplified TCR beta CDR3 across 54 Vbeta and 13 Jbeta. One entry per CDR3 protein, called by TCRdb with MiXCR from the immunoSEQ multiplex PCR reads. The sample holds about 49,000 distinct CDR3 sequences, 80% to 95% seen once. The CD8+ and CD4+ T cells were negatively isolated, with the TEMRA cells enriched by FACS. The CDR3 sequence is 15 residues long. Trimming pared 5 bases from V and 7 bases from J, leaving 18 bases between.

Sequencing input: CD8+ T cells from PBMCs. This sequence was found in a human donor in good health. This chain uses TRBV12-3 or TRBV12-4 with TRBJ2-4, with D possibly matching TRBD1 (6 bases). CDR3 sequence reads: CASSDTGFGPNIQYF. The CDR3 coding sequence is TGTGCCAGCAGTGATACAGGGTTTGGCCCGAACATTCAGTACTTC.